Following are 9 T cell receptor beta chains from one sample sequenced in a study of cytotoxic CD8 clonotypes in ibrutinib-treated CLL. TCRdb keeps only in-frame clones here, not all; method: immunoSEQ multiplex PCR. The data contain about 10,000 clones, 70% to 80% of them singletons. Specimen: PBMCs, collected at disease progression, from a patient treated with ibrutinib. The receptor source for this set is a human donor with chronic lymphocytic leukemia.

The rearrangement uses TRBV4-1 and TRBJ2-3; D not certain. The CDR3 loop spans 15 amino acids. CDR1 is MGHRA, CDR2 YSYEKL, per germline. The ends were cut back, 0 bases at V and 3 bases at J, with 10 bases in the middle. This CDR3 reads CASSQESWGTDTQYF. The CDR3 region has the DNA TGCGCCAGCAGCCAAGAATCCTGGGGTACAGATACGCAGTATTTT.

The chain couples TRBV5-1 to TRBJ2-2; D unresolved. V was cut by 0 bases and J by 1 base, with 7 bases left in between. Germline V gene lookup returns CDR1 SGHRS and CDR2 YFSETQ. This CDR3 contains 15 residues. DNA for the CDR3: TGCGCCAGCAGCTTGGGGTTACTGAACACCGGGGAGCTGTTTTTT. Translation: CASSLGLLNTGELFF.

The chain carries TRBV18 and TRBJ1-4; D not certain. V was clipped by 6 bases and J by 6 bases, with 11 bases between them. The V gene's germline CDR1 is KGHSH and CDR2 LQKENI. The CDR3 loop spans 13 amino acids. The CDR3 nucleotides read TGTGCCAGCTCGCGGGAAATTGATGAAAAACTGTTTTTT. Translating it yields CASSREIDEKLFF.

This chain joins TRBV4-1 and TRBJ1-4; no clear D gene. V was clipped by 3 bases and J by 0 bases, with 11 bases between them. The CDR3 spans 16 residues. The germline gives CDR1 MGHRA, CDR2 YSYEKL. The CDR3 DNA sequence: TGCGCCAGCAGCCATGACCGGGTTGCAACTAATGAAAAACTGTTTTTT. The encoded protein is CASSHDRVATNEKLFF.

The chain couples TRBV2 to TRBJ2-3; 8 positions match TRBD1. Trimming at V came to 5 bases and at J to 3 bases, leaving 7 bases not matched to a gene. This CDR3 has 15 amino acids. The germline CDR1 and CDR2 sequences are SNHLY and FYNNEI. CDR3 loop: CASSKGQGNTDTQYF. The CDR3 region has the DNA TGTGCCAGCAGTAAAGGACAGGGAAATACAGATACGCAGTATTTT.

This chain links TRBV4-2 with TRBJ2-7, with 11 bases that match TRBD2. Germline loops: CDR1 LGHNA, CDR2 YNFKEQ. V trimming: 1 base; J trimming: 4 bases; junction bases outside the gene matches: 3. The CDR3 extends over 15 amino acids. The CDR3 spells CASSQGGLADYEQYF. CDR3 DNA sequence: TGTGCCAGCAGCCAAGGGGGACTAGCGGATTACGAGCAGTACTTC.

The chain employs TRBV10-3 and TRBJ2-2; D is possibly TRBD2 (6 bases). Trimming took off 5 bases at V and 1 base at J, with 8 bases between the two ends. Germline V gene sequence: CDR1 ENHRY, CDR2 SYGVKD. This CDR3 contains 14 residues. The CDR3 DNA reads TGTGCCATCAGTTGGGGGGAGAACACCGGGGAGCTGTTTTTT. Amino acids: CAISWGENTGELFF.

This clone was seen once. The chain joins TRBV2 to TRBJ2-2; TRBD2 agrees at 8 bases. J gave up 6 bases and V 5 bases, and 8 bases lay outside the gene matches. Germline V lookup: CDR1 SNHLY, CDR2 FYNNEI. This CDR3 spans 15 amino acids. This CDR3 is CASSSGTSLSGELFF. The CDR3 coding sequence is TGTGCCAGCAGTTCCGGGACTAGTCTTTCCGGGGAGCTGTTTTTT.

The V gene is TRBV10-3, the J gene TRBJ1-1, with 9 bases aligning to TRBD1. Germline-derived CDR1 and CDR2 are ENHRY and SYGVKD. The CDR3 has 16 residues. V lost 2 bases to trimming and J lost 2 bases; unmatched junction nucleotides: 6. CDR3 residues: CAISEHEQGANTEAFF. CDR3 sequence (DNA): TGTGCCATCAGTGAGCATGAACAGGGGGCCAACACTGAAGCTTTCTTT.